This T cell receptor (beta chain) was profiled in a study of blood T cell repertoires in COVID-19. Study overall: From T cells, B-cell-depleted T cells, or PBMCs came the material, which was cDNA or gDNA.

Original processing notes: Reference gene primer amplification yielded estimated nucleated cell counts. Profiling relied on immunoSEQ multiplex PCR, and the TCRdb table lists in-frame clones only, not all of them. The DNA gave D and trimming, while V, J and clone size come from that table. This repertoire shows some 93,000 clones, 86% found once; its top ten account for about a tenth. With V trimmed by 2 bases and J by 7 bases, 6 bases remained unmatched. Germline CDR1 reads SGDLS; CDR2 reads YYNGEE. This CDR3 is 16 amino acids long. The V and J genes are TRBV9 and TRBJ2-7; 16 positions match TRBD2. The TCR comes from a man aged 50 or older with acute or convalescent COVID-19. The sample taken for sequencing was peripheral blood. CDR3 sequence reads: CASSVGLAGGPGEQYF. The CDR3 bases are TGTGCCAGCAGCGTGGGACTAGCGGGAGGGCCGGGAGAGCAGTACTTC.